A single sample is the source of the 25 T cell receptor beta chains below, sequenced in a study of shared clonotypes between healthy human individuals. The table came from immunoSEQ multiplex PCR; TCRdb's copy has only in-frame clones and leaves some out. The repertoire holds about 2.1 million clones, 93% seen once, with over 1.5% in the top ten. Terminally differentiated effector memory CD45RA+ cells were excluded by CCR7 positive selection of CD45RO-negative cells. The sample consisted of naive CD8+ T cells from PBMCs. These receptors were taken from a man in his late teens or twenties in good health. Some clones in this sample may be carry-over from other donors' samples.

The chain links TRBV27 to TRBJ2-1, with D unclear. The CDR3 length is 18 residues. Trimming left V 0 bases short and J 0 bases short, with 15 bases between. Germline V CDR1 and CDR2: MNHEY, SMNVEV (reference sequence). The CDR3, as DNA: TGTGCCAGCAGTTTATCGCGTGATGGTCCTAGCTCCTACAATGAGCAGTTCTTC. This sequence encodes CASSLSRDGPSSYNEQFF.

The chain employs TRBV9 and TRBJ2-1, with D possibly being TRBD1 (6 bases). Trimming removed 4 bases at V and 9 bases at J, with 11 bases between. The length of the CDR3 is 12 residues. CDR1 and CDR2 from the germline V gene are SGDLS and YYNGEE. In nucleotides, the CDR3 is TGTGCCAGCAGCCTAGGACAGACTGAGCAGTTCTTC. Translated: CASSLGQTEQFF.

This clone was picked up a small number of times. This rearrangement joins TRBV2 to TRBJ2-2; TRBD1 matches 10 bases. The CDR3 sequence is 15 residues long. The J segment lost 10 bases and the V segment lost 5 bases, leaving 10 bases of the junction unmatched. Germline V gives CDR1 SNHLY, CDR2 FYNNEI. The CDR3 DNA reads as TGTGCCAGCAGTCCGCCGGACAGGGGGGTTGAGGAGCTGTTTTTT. This gives the protein CASSPPDRGVEELFF.

The rearrangement links TRBV5-1 to TRBJ2-1, with 8 bases that match TRBD1. Germline assignment: CDR1 SGHRS and CDR2 YFSETQ. The CDR3 runs to 17 residues. The ends lost 0 bases at V and 8 bases at J; junction bases unmatched: 13. CDR3 loop: CASSLELVTGVFDEQFF. The CDR3 coding sequence is TGCGCCAGCAGCTTGGAACTTGTGACAGGGGTTTTCGATGAGCAGTTCTTC. Complete variable domain (other parts from reference TRBV5-1 and TRBJ2-1): KAGVTQTPRYLIKTRGQQVTLSCSPISGHRSVSWYQQTPGQGLQFLFEYFSETQRNKGNFPGRFSGRQFSNSRSEMNVSTLELGDSALYLCASSLELVTGVFDEQFFGPGTRLTVL.

V gene TRBV6-1 combines with J gene TRBJ1-2, with 11 nucleotides matching TRBD1. Germline V gene data show CDR1 as MNHNS and CDR2 as SASEGT. V lost 4 bases and J lost 8; bases outside the gene matches: 6. This CDR3 has 14 residues. The CDR3 region is CASSGGTGGQGYTF. CDR3 nucleotide sequence: TGTGCCAGCAGTGGAGGGACAGGGGGGCAAGGCTACACCTTC.

In its sample, this clone was seen once. The chain joins TRBV6-6 to TRBJ2-1; D is perhaps TRBD2 (6 bases). CDR3 size: 14 residues. Trimming took off 6 bases at V and 3 bases at J, with 12 bases between the two ends. Germline V gene sequence: CDR1 MNHNY, CDR2 SVGAGI (reference sequence). The CDR3, as DNA: TGTGCCAGCAGCCAACGCGGGGTCTACAATGAGCAGTTCTTC. This gives the protein CASSQRGVYNEQFF.

V is TRBV9 and J is TRBJ2-4, with 8 positions matching TRBD2. Germline CDR1 and CDR2: SGDLS and YYNGEE. CDR3 length: 17 amino acids. V dropped 4 bases and J dropped 0; count of bases not matched to a gene: 9. The CDR3 nucleotides are TGTGCCAGCAGCCCCTCGGGTAGCGGGGTAGCCAAAAACATTCAGTACTTC. It encodes CASSPSGSGVAKNIQYF.

This clone has only a few counts. V usage is TRBV5-4 and J usage is TRBJ1-1; D remains ambiguous. The CDR3 runs to 14 residues. V shed 7 bases and J shed 4 bases, with 17 bases lying between them. CDR1 SGHNT and CDR2 YYREEE come from the germline V gene (reference sequence). The CDR3 DNA sequence: TGTGCCAGCCAAGCTTGGAGTTGGAGCACTGAAGCTTTCTTT. Translating it yields CASQAWSWSTEAFF.

The rearrangement links TRBV4-1 to TRBJ1-5; D is unresolved. The CDR3 has 16 residues. The germline V gene has CDR1 MGHRA and CDR2 YSYEKL. The V end lost 0 bases, the J end lost 3 bases, and 12 bases lay between the germline ends. The CDR3 region has the DNA TGCGCCAGCAGCCAAGAAGGTAGGGTCGACAATCAGCCCCAGCATTTT. Encoded protein: CASSQEGRVDNQPQHF.

The chain couples TRBV7-8 to TRBJ1-5, with 10 bases aligning to TRBD1. Germline CDR1 is SGHVS and CDR2 is FQNEAQ. J gave up 7 bases and V 2 bases, and 8 bases lay outside the gene matches. The CDR3 totals 16 residues. CDR3 nucleotides: TGTGCCAGCAGCTTAAGTGGACAGGGGGAAGAACAGCCCCAGCATTTT. Amino acid sequence: CASSLSGQGEEQPQHF.

On this clone itself: The same CDR3 also results from other DNA sequences found in this sample. The chain joins TRBV27 to TRBJ2-1; D is uncertain. CDR3 length equals 13 residues. The ends were cut back, 3 bases at V and 4 bases at J, with 7 bases in the middle. Germline CDR1 reads MNHEY; CDR2 reads SMNVEV (reference sequence). In DNA form, the CDR3 reads TGTGCCAGCAGTTTGACGCGATACAATGAGCAGTTCTTC. Amino acids: CASSLTRYNEQFF.

This chain uses TRBV11-2 with TRBJ2-7, with D unclear. Germline-derived CDR1 and CDR2 are SGHAT and FQNNGV. The germline V and J ends were trimmed by 5 bases and 1 base, with 15 bases remaining between them. This CDR3 region has 15 residues. CDR3 nucleotide sequence: TGTGCCAGCAGCCCTGGATGGGGTCAGTCCTACGAGCAGTACTTC. It yields the protein CASSPGWGQSYEQYF.

Worth noting for this clone: Other DNA variants within this sample encode the same CDR3. V is TRBV7-9 and J is TRBJ2-7; D is possibly TRBD1 or TRBD2 (5 bases each). The V and J ends lost 3 bases and 5 bases respectively, with 8 bases between them. Per the germline V gene, CDR1 is SEHNR and CDR2 is FQNEAQ (reference sequence). This CDR3 contains 12 residues. DNA for the CDR3: TGTGCCAGCAGCTTCGGGGACCACGAGCAGTACTTC. It translates to CASSFGDHEQYF.

Comment on this clone: The identical CDR3 is also encoded by other nucleotide sequences in the sample. This chain joins TRBV27 and TRBJ2-1, with TRBD2 matching over 13 bases. The V gene's germline CDR1 is MNHEY and CDR2 SMNVEV (reference sequence). Trimming at V came to 5 bases and at J to 4 bases, leaving 5 bases not matched to a gene. This CDR3 spans 16 amino acids. This CDR3 is CASSPRLAGGYNEQFF. In DNA form, the CDR3 reads TGTGCCAGCAGTCCACGACTAGCGGGAGGATACAATGAGCAGTTCTTC.

In the case of this clone: The germline gene is not matched at one end of the junction; a read error may be the cause. The rearrangement joins TRBV28 to TRBJ2-3; 8 bases fit TRBD1. The CDR3 is 16 amino acids. In germline, CDR1 is MDHEN, CDR2 SYDVKM. The CDR3, as DNA: TGTGCCAGCAGTATATGGGTGGTACAGGGGGAGGATACGCAGTATTTT. This codes for CASSIWVVQGEDTQYF.

The chain employs TRBV18 and TRBJ2-3; 8 bases map to TRBD2. CDR1 and CDR2 from the germline V gene are KGHSH and LQKENI. Germline trimming cut 5 bases from V and 1 base from J; bases unmatched to any gene: 17. The CDR3 is 19 residues long. The CDR3 here is CASSVTLPGRVMGTDTQYF. The CDR3 nucleotides are TGTGCCAGCTCAGTTACTCTACCCGGGAGGGTTATGGGCACAGATACGCAGTATTTT.

The chain has TRBV5-4 and TRBJ2-1; 9 bases agree with TRBD1. The length of the CDR3 is 15 residues. From germline, CDR1 is SGHNT and CDR2 YYREEE (reference sequence). After removal of 2 bases from V and 2 bases from J, the junction contained 2 bases not matched to a gene. The CDR3 loop reads CASSFDRGAYNEQFF. Written as DNA, the CDR3 is TGTGCCAGCAGCTTCGACAGGGGGGCCTACAATGAGCAGTTCTTC.

The chain couples TRBV28 to TRBJ2-7; perhaps D is TRBD1 or TRBD2 (5 bases each). This CDR3 is built from 14 residues. Germline loops: CDR1 MDHEN, CDR2 SYDVKM. V was trimmed by 2 bases and J by 3 bases, leaving 11 bases between them. The CDR3 is CASSLKWGNYEQYF. The CDR3 DNA reads TGTGCCAGCAGTTTAAAGTGGGGGAACTACGAGCAGTACTTC.

The chain combines TRBV9 with TRBJ2-1; 11 bases are shared with TRBD2. Germline V lookup: CDR1 SGDLS, CDR2 YYNGEE. CDR3 length: 16 amino acids. V dropped 5 bases and J dropped 6; count of bases not matched to a gene: 10. CDR3 DNA: TGTGCCAGCAGTCTGGGACTAGCGGAGTGGTTCAATGAGCAGTTCTTC. Translating it yields CASSLGLAEWFNEQFF.

This clone appeared a single time. The V gene is TRBV27, the J gene TRBJ1-5, with TRBD1 as a possible D gene (5 bases). Per germline, CDR1 MNHEY and CDR2 SMNVEV (reference sequence). Trimming removed 6 bases at V and 1 base at J, with 22 bases between. This CDR3 comprises 18 residues. The CDR3 nucleotides read TGTGCCAGCAGCCCTCGGGATGGGACCTCATACAGCAATCAGCCCCAGCATTTT. This gives the protein CASSPRDGTSYSNQPQHF.

The chain carries TRBV19 and TRBJ1-1; unclear D gene. V lost 1 base, J lost 1 base, and 16 bases lay in between. CDR1 and CDR2 from the germline V gene are LNHDA and SQIVND (reference sequence). The CDR3 loop spans 17 amino acids. In nucleotides, the CDR3 is TGTGCCAGTAGTATAGGATTGTCAGGTGTTTCGAACACTGAAGCTTTCTTT. Its protein is CASSIGLSGVSNTEAFF. The whole variable domain, filled in from reference TRBV19 and TRBJ1-1, reads DGGITQSPKYLFRKEGQNVTLSCEQNLNHDAMYWYRQDPGQGLRLIYYSQIVNDFQKGDIAEGYSVSREKKESFPLTVTSAQKNPTAFYLCASSIGLSGVSNTEAFFGQGTRLTVV.

Turning to this clone: At the DNA level, this CDR3 is encoded by other sequences in the same sample as well. This rearrangement joins TRBV27 to TRBJ2-7; possible D gene TRBD1, 5 bases. The CDR3 is 14 residues long. CDR1 is MNHEY, CDR2 SMNVEV, per germline (reference sequence). V gave up 1 base and J gave up 0 bases, with 7 bases separating them. CDR3 amino acids: CASSLWQGSYEQYF. Written as DNA, the CDR3 is TGTGCCAGCAGTTTATGGCAGGGCTCCTACGAGCAGTACTTC.

This chain joins TRBV19 and TRBJ2-7; 10 bases map to TRBD1. The trim removed 0 bases at V and 4 bases at J, leaving 6 bases unmatched. The CDR3 loop spans 16 amino acids. The germline V gene encodes CDR1 LNHDA and CDR2 SQIVND (reference sequence). CDR3 sequence (DNA): TGTGCCAGTAGTATAGATTTCGGGACAGGGGTTTACGAGCAGTACTTC. Protein product: CASSIDFGTGVYEQYF.

The chain uses TRBV11-3 and TRBJ2-2; D is uncertain. The germline V and J ends were trimmed by 9 bases and 2 bases, with 7 bases remaining between them. Germline CDR1 reads SGHNT; CDR2 reads YENEEA. The CDR3 runs 12 residues. CDR3 in amino acids: CASGDNTGELFF. The CDR3 DNA sequence: TGTGCCAGTGGAGATAACACCGGGGAGCTGTTTTTT.

The rearrangement links TRBV5-6 to TRBJ2-7, with 14 bases that match TRBD2. V was pared by 10 bases and J by 7 bases, with 7 bases of the junction left unmatched. Germline V gene data show CDR1 as SGHDT and CDR2 as YYEEEE. The CDR3 has 13 residues. CDR3 region: CAGGTSGRGEQYF. CDR3 coding DNA: TGTGCCGGAGGGACTAGCGGGAGAGGAGAGCAGTACTTC.